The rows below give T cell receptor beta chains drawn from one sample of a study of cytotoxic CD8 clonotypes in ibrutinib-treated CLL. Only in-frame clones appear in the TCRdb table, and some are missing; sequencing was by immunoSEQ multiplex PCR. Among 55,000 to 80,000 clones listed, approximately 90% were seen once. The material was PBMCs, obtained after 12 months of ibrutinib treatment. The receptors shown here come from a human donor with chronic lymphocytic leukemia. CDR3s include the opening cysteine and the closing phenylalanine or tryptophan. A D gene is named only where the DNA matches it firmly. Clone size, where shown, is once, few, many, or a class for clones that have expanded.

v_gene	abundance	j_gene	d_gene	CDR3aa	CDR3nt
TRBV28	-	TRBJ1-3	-	CASSLFGDTIYF	TGTGCCAGCAGTTTATTCGGGGACACCATATATTTT
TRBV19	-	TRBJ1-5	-	CASGTGADQPQHF	TGTGCCAGTGGGACTGGGGCGGATCAGCCCCAGCATTTT
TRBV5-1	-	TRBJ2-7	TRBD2	CASSLGLAGVESGAWLF	TGCGCCAGCAGCTTGGGACTAGCGGGAGTCGAGTCAGGTGCTTGGTTGTTC
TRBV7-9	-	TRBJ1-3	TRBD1	CASSLASGQGNTIYF	TGTGCCAGCAGCTTAGCATCGGGACAGGGAAACACCATATATTTT
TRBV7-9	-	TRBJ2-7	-	CASSSPGTGESYEQYF	TGTGCCAGCAGCTCGCCAGGGACGGGAGAATCCTACGAGCAGTACTTC
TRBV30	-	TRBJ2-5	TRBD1	CAWRRTGGETQYF	TGTGCCTGGAGAAGGACAGGGGGAGAGACCCAGTACTTC
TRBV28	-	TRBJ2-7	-	CASRPDPGAYEQYF	TGTGCCAGCAGACCCGACCCAGGGGCCTACGAGCAGTACTTC
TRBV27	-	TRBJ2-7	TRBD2	CASSSGGSYEQYF	TGTGCCAGCAGTTCGGGGGGGAGCTACGAGCAGTACTTC
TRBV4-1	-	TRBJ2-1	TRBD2	CASSQSPGTSGYNEQFF	TGCGCCAGCAGCCAAAGCCCCGGGACTAGCGGCTACAATGAGCAGTTCTTC
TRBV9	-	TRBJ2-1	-	CASSVAGRDSQFF	TGTGCCAGCAGCGTAGCGGGCAGGGATTCGCAGTTCTTC
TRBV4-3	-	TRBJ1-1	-	CASSQEHWNTEAFF	TGCGCCAGCAGCCAAGAACACTGGAACACTGAAGCTTTCTTT
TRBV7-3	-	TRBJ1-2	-	CASSLSGGANYGYTF	TGTGCCAGCAGCTTAAGTGGTGGTGCTAACTATGGCTACACCTTC
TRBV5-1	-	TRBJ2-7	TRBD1	CASSLATGQASYEQYF	TGCGCCAGCAGCTTGGCGACGGGACAGGCATCCTACGAGCAGTACTTC
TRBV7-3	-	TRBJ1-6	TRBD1	CASSPSGGGNSPLHF	TGTGCCAGCAGCCCCTCAGGGGGCGGTAATTCACCCCTCCACTTT
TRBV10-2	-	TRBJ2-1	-	CASSDPVDYNSYNEQFF	TGCGCCAGCAGTGACCCCGTAGACTACAACTCCTACAATGAGCAGTTCTTC
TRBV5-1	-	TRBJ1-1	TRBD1	CASSPAIGGVNTEAFF	TGCGCCAGCAGCCCGGCGATAGGGGGCGTGAACACTGAAGCTTTCTTT
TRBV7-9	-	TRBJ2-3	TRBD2	CASRQGLADITDTQYF	TGTGCCAGCAGGCAGGGACTAGCGGACATCACAGATACGCAGTATTTT
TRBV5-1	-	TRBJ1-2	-	CASSLRDGTNYGYTF	TGCGCCAGCAGCTTACGGGACGGAACTAACTATGGCTACACCTTC
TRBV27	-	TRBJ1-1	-	CASGEGRRNTEAFF	TGTGCCAGCGGGGAGGGACGGAGGAACACTGAAGCTTTCTTT
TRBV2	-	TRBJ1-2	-	CASSVPDRPRGYTF	TGTGCCAGCAGTGTCCCAGACAGGCCTCGTGGCTACACCTTC
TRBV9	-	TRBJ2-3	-	CASRVGLHGTDTQYF	TGTGCCAGCAGAGTAGGCCTCCATGGGACAGATACGCAGTATTTT
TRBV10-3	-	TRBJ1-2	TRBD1	CAISPTGAYGYTF	TGTGCCATCAGCCCAACAGGGGCCTATGGCTACACCTTC
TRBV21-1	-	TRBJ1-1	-	CASSKLSLDDRGNELMNTEAFF	TGTGCCAGCAGCAAGCTCTCTTTGGATGACAGGGGCAACGAACTTATGAACACTGAAGCTTTCTTT
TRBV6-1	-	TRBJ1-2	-	CASSDQSYSGYTF	TGTGCCAGCAGTGATCAGTCCTACAGTGGCTACACCTTC
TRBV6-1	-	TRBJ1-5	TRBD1	CASRVGQGNQPQHF	TGTGCCAGCAGGGTAGGACAGGGAAATCAGCCCCAGCATTTT
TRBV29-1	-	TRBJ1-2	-	CSVLLLDVGYTF	TGCAGCGTCCTCCTATTGGACGTTGGCTACACCTTC
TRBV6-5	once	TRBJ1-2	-	CASSLRGNYGYTF	TGTGCCAGCAGTTTGCGGGGTAACTATGGCTACACCTTC
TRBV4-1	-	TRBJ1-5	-	CASSQAGTQVHPQHF	TGCGCCAGCAGCCAAGCCGGCACACAGGTTCACCCCCAGCATTTT
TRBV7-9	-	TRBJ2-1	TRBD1	CASSRTGGSYNEQFF	TGTGCCAGCAGCCGGACAGGGGGATCCTACAATGAGCAGTTCTTC
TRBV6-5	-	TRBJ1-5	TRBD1	CASRSGGDQPQHF	TGTGCCAGCAGGTCAGGGGGGGATCAGCCCCAGCATTTT
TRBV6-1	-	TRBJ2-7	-	CASEYSGYEQYF	TGTGCCAGCGAGTACAGCGGCTACGAGCAGTACTTC
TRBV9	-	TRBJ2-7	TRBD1	CASSPGDRGHYEQYF	TGTGCCAGCAGCCCCGGGGACAGGGGCCATTACGAGCAGTACTTC
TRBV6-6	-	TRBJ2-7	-	CASMEGYEQYF	TGTGCCAGCATGGAGGGTTACGAGCAGTACTTC
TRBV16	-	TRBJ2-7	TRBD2	CASSQSLSTSGAYEQYF	TGTGCCAGCAGCCAATCCCTTTCTACTAGCGGCGCCTACGAGCAGTACTTC
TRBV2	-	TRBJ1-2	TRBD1	CASRGDRANYGYTF	TGTGCCAGCAGGGGGGACAGGGCTAACTATGGCTACACCTTC
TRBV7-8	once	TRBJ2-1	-	CASSQEPEDNEQFF	TGTGCCAGCAGCCAGGAGCCGGAAGACAATGAGCAGTTCTTC
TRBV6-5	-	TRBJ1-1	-	CASSTSFRPGTEAFF	TGTGCCAGCAGTACCTCGTTCCGTCCGGGGACTGAAGCTTTCTTT
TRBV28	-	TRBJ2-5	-	CASVEGLEETQYF	TGTGCCAGCGTGGAGGGCCTGGAGGAGACCCAGTACTTC
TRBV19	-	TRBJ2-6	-	CASSIGRGFSPSGANVLTF	TGTGCCAGTAGTATCGGAAGGGGGTTCTCCCCATCTGGGGCCAACGTCCTGACTTTC
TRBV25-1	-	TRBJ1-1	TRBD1	CASGESGGAPEAFF	TGTGCCAGCGGGGAATCAGGGGGCGCGCCTGAAGCTTTCTTT
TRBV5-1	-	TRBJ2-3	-	CASSPFGADTQYF	TGCGCCAGCAGCCCCTTCGGCGCAGATACGCAGTATTTT
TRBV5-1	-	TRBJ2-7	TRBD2	CASSHTSGRASYEQYF	TGCGCCAGCAGCCATACTAGCGGGAGGGCCTCCTACGAGCAGTACTTC
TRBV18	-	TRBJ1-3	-	CASSPRRGPTIYF	TGTGCCAGCTCACCACGCCGGGGGCCAACCATATATTTT
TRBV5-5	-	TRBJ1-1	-	CASSLFELNTEAFF	TGTGCCAGCAGCTTGTTTGAGCTCAACACTGAAGCTTTCTTT
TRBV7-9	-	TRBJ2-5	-	CASSWDFIQETQYF	TGTGCCAGCAGCTGGGACTTCATCCAAGAGACCCAGTACTTC
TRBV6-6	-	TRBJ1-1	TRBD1	CASQGVGTGGTEAFF	TGTGCCAGCCAAGGGGTCGGGACAGGGGGCACTGAAGCTTTCTTT
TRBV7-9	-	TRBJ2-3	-	CASQGGQPDTQYF	TGTGCCAGCCAGGGGGGACAGCCTGATACGCAGTATTTT
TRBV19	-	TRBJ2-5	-	CASNTNGGLGTQYF	TGTGCCAGCAATACTAACGGGGGCCTTGGGACCCAGTACTTC
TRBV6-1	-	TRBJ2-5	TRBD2	CASSEAAGGGETQYF	TGTGCCAGCAGTGAAGCGGCGGGAGGGGGAGAGACCCAGTACTTC
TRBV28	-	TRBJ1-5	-	CASSLQANQPQHF	TGTGCCAGCAGTTTACAGGCTAATCAGCCCCAGCATTTT
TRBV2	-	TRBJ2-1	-	CASSVVGGRDNEQFF	TGTGCCAGCAGTGTAGTCGGGGGTCGCGACAATGAGCAGTTCTTC
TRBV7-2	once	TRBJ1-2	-	CASSRTGGYTF	TGTGCCAGCAGCCGAACTGGAGGCTACACCTTC
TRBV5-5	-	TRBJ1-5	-	CASSLDRGSATQHF	TGTGCCAGCAGCTTGGACAGAGGATCAGCGACCCAGCATTTT
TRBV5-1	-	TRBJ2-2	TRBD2	CASSSWGLYTGELFF	TGCGCCAGCAGCTCGTGGGGACTATACACCGGGGAGCTGTTTTTT
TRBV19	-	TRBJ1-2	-	CASSIARLQRGGYTF	TGTGCCAGTAGTATAGCAAGACTCCAACGGGGTGGCTACACCTTC
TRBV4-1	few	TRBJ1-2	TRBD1	CASSRRTQGALSGYTF	TGCGCCAGCAGCCGCCGTACACAGGGGGCGCTTAGTGGCTACACCTTC
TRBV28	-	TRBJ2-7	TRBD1	CASSYGQGASYEQYF	TGTGCCAGCAGTTACGGACAGGGGGCCTCCTACGAGCAGTACTTC
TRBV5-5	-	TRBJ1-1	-	CASSPGRKNTEAFF	TGTGCCAGCAGCCCGGGACGGAAGAACACTGAAGCTTTCTTT
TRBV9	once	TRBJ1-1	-	CASSANGNINTEAFF	TGTGCCAGCAGCGCCAACGGAAACATAAACACTGAAGCTTTCTTT